This entry features one T cell receptor beta chain sequence. The sample originates from a study of blood T cells in healthy people across ages. The V gene's germline CDR1 is SGHRS and CDR2 YFSETQ. Trimming cost V 6 bases and J 4 bases; bases outside gene matches: 8. This CDR3 has 14 amino acids. Primed by a sample-barcoded 5' primer and a J-beta primer mix, a second PCR proceeded for about 6 to 11 cycles. One entry per CDR3 protein, called by TCRdb with MiXCR from the 5' RACE reads. The data hold hundreds of thousands of distinct CDR3 sequences, with approximately 30% observed a single time. What was sequenced was blood. This receptor was obtained from a woman of 80 years or more in good health. The rearrangement uses TRBV5-1 and TRBJ1-2; 8 nucleotides align to TRBD1. The CDR3 DNA sequence: TGCGCCAGCAACCCCGGACAGGGCCGCTATGGCTACACCTTC. This codes for CASNPGQGRYGYTF. Full variable domain (remainder filled in from reference TRBV5-1 and TRBJ1-2): KAGVTQTPRYLIKTRGQQVTLSCSPISGHRSVSWYQQTPGQGLQFLFEYFSETQRNKGNFPGRFSGRQFSNSRSEMNVSTLELGDSALYLCASNPGQGRYGYTFGSGTRLTVV.